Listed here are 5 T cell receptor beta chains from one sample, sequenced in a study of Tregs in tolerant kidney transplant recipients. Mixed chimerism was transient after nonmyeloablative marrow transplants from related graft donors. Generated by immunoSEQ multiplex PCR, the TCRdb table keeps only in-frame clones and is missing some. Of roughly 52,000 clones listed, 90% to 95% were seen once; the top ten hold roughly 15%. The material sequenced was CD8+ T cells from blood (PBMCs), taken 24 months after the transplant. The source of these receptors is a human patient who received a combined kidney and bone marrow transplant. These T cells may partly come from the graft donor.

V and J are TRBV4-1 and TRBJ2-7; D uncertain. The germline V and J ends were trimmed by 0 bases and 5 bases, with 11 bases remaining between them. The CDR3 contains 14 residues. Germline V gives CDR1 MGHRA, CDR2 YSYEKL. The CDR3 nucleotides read TGCGCCAGCAGCCAAGATCATGTTAGTGACGAGCAGTACTTC. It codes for CASSQDHVSDEQYF.

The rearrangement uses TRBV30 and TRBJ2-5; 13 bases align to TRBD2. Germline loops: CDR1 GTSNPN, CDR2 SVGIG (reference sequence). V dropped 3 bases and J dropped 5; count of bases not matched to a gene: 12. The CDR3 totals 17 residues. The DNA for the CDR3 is TGTGCCTGGAGCATTAAAGACCCGGGACTAGCGGGGGAGACCCAGTACTTC. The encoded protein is CAWSIKDPGLAGETQYF.

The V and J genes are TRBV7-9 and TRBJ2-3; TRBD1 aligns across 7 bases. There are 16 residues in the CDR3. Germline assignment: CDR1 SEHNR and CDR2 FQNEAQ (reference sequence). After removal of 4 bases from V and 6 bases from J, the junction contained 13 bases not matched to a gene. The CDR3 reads CASSSSLTGFTDTQYF. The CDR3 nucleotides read TGTGCCAGCAGCTCCTCTTTGACAGGGTTCACGGATACGCAGTATTTT.

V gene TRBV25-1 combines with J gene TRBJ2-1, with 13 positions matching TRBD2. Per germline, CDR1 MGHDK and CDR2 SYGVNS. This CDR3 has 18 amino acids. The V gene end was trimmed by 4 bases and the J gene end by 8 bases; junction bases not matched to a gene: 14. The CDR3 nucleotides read TGTGCCAGCAGTGTTCGGATTCGACTAGCGGGAGGTTTCGATGAGCAGTTCTTC. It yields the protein CASSVRIRLAGGFDEQFF.

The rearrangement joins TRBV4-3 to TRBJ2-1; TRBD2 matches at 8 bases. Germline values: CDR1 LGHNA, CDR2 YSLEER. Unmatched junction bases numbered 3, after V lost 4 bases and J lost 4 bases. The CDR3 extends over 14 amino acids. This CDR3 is CASSPGLAYNEQFF. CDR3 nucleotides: TGCGCCAGCAGCCCAGGACTAGCTTACAATGAGCAGTTCTTC.